This TCR beta chain was identified in a study of early T cells in non-severe SARS-CoV-2 infection. Study results and limitations: Lookups in VDJdb leaned toward anti-spike CD8 responses and missed private and CD4 specificities.

A note on this clonotype: Its antigen is currently unknown.

Separate cDNA molecules each had unique molecular identifiers attached to them. TCRdb ran MiXCR on the 5' RACE reads and lists one entry per CDR3 protein. The sample contains about 60,000 distinct CDR3 sequences, under 15% of which appear only once. The CDR3 sequence is 15 residues long. Germline CDR1 and CDR2: SEHNR and FQNEAQ (reference sequence). V lost 5 bases and J 3 bases, leaving 17 bases between the germline ends. V gene TRBV7-9 combines with J gene TRBJ2-7; a possible D gene is TRBD1 (6 bases). Material: whole blood. The receptor was isolated from an adult who was a healthcare worker with PCR-confirmed SARS-CoV-2 infection or an uninfected control (not recorded which). CDR3 region: CASSGTGPESYEQYF. For the CDR3, the DNA is TGTGCCAGCAGCGGAACAGGGCCGGAAAGCTACGAGCAGTACTTC.